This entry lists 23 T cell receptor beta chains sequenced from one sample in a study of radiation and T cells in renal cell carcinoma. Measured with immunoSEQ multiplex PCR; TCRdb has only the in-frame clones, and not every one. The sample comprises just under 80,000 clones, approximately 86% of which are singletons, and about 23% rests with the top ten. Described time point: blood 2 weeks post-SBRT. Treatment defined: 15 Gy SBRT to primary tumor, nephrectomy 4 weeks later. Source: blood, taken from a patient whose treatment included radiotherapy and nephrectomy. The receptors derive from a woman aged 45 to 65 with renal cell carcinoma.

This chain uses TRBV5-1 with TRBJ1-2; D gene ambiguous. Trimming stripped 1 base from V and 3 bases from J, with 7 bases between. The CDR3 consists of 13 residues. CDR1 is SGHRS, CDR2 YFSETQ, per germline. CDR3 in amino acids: CASSLLQDYGYTF. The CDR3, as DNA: TGCGCCAGCAGCTTGTTGCAGGACTATGGCTACACCTTC.

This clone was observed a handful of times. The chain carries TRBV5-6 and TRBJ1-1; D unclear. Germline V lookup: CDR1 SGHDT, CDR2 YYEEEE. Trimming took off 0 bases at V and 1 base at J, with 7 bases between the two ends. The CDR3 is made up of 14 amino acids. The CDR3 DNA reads TGTGCCAGCAGCTTGGGGCGGGAGAACACTGAAGCTTTCTTT. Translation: CASSLGRENTEAFF.

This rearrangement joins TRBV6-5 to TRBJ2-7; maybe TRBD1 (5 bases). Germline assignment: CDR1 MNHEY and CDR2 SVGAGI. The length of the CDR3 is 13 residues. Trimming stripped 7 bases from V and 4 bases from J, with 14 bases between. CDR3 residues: CASTRFSGYEQYF. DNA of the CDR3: TGTGCCAGCACCCGATTTTCAGGGTACGAGCAGTACTTC.

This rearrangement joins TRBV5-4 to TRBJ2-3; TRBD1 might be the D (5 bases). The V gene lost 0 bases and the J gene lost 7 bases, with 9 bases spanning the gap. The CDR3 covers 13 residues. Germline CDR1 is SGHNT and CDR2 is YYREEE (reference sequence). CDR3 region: CASSLAGYNTQYF. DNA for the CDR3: TGTGCCAGCAGCTTGGCAGGGTATAATACGCAGTATTTT. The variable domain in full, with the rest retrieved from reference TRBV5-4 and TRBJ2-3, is ETGVTQSPTHLIKTRGQQVTLRCSSQSGHNTVSWYQQALGQGPQFIFQYYREEENGRGNFPPRFSGLQFPNYSSELNVNALELDDSALYLCASSLAGYNTQYFGPGTRLTVL.

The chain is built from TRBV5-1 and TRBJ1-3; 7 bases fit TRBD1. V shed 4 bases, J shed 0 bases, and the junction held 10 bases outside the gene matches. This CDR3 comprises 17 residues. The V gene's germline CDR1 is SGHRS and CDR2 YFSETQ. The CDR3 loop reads CASSPAPGQSSGNTIYF. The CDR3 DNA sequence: TGCGCCAGCAGCCCGGCCCCGGGACAGAGCTCTGGAAACACCATATATTTT.

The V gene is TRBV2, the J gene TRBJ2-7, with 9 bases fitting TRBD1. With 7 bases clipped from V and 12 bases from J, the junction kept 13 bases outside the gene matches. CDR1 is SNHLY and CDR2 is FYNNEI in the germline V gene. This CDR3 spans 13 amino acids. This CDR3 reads CASIGVTGTGWYF. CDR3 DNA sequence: TGTGCCAGCATCGGGGTAACCGGGACAGGGTGGTACTTC.

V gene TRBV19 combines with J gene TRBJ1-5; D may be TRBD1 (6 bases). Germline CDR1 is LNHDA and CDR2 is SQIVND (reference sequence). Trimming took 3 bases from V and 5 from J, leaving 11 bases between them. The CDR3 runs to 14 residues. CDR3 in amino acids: CASSIRPGDQPQHF. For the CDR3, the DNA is TGTGCCAGTAGTATTCGGCCAGGGGATCAGCCCCAGCATTTT.

As DNA, the CDR3 is TGCAGTGCTATGCAGAGCCTCGCGGACACCTTC. This sequence encodes CSAMQSLADTF. This chain links TRBV20-1 with TRBJ1-2; D uncertain. The CDR3 spans 11 residues. Germline V gene data show CDR1 as DFQATT and CDR2 as SNEGSKA (reference sequence). V shed 4 bases and J shed 12 bases, with 15 bases lying between them.

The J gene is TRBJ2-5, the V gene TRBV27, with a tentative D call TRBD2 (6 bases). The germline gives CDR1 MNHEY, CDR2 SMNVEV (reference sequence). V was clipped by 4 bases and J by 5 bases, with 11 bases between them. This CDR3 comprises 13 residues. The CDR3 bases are TGTGCCAGCAGTTACGGACTAATGGAGACCCAGTACTTC. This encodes CASSYGLMETQYF.

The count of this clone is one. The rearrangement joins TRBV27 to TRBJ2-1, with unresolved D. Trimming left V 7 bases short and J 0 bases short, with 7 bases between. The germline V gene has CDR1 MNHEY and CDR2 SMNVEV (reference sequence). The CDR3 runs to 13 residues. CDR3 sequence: CASTSVSYNEQFF. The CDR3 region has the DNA TGTGCCAGCACGTCAGTCTCCTACAATGAGCAGTTCTTC.

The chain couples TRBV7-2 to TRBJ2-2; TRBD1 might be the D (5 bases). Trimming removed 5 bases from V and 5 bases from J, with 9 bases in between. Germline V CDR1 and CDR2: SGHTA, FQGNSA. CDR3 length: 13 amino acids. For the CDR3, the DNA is TGTGCCAGCAGCGACAGATTTACCGGGGAGCTGTTTTTT. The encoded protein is CASSDRFTGELFF. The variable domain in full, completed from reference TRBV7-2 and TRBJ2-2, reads GAGVSQSPSNKVTEKGKDVELRCDPISGHTALYWYRQSLGQGLEFLIYFQGNSAPDKSGLPSDRFSAERTGGSVSTLTIQRTQQEDSAVYLCASSDRFTGELFFGEGSRLTVL.

CDR3 coding DNA: TGTGCCAGCAGCCCTCGCGGTCCCAGCAATCAGCCCCAGCATTTT. This encodes CASSPRGPSNQPQHF. The chain joins TRBV14 to TRBJ1-5, with D uncertain. The V and J ends lost 4 bases and 1 base respectively, with 11 bases between them. This CDR3 comprises 15 residues. CDR1 is SGHDN and CDR2 is FVKESK in the germline V gene.

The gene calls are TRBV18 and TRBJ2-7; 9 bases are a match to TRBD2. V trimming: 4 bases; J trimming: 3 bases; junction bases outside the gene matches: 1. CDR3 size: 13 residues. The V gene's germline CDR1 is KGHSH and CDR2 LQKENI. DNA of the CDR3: TGTGCCAGCTCACGGACTAGCGACTACGAGCAGTACTTC. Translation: CASSRTSDYEQYF. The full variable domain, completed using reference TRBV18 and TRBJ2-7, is NAGVMQNPRHLVRRRGQEARLRCSPMKGHSHVYWYRQLPEEGLKFMVYLQKENIIDESGMPKERFSAEFPKEGPSILRIQQVVRGDSAAYFCASSRTSDYEQYFGPGTRLTVT.

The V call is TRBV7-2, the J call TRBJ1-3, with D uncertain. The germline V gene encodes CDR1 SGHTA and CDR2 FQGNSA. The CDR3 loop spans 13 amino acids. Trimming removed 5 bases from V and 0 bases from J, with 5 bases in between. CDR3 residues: CASSRSSGNTIYF. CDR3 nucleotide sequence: TGTGCCAGCAGCCGTAGCTCTGGAAACACCATATATTTT. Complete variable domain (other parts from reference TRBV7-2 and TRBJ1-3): GAGVSQSPSNKVTEKGKDVELRCDPISGHTALYWYRQSLGQGLEFLIYFQGNSAPDKSGLPSDRFSAERTGGSVSTLTIQRTQQEDSAVYLCASSRSSGNTIYFGEGSWLTVV.

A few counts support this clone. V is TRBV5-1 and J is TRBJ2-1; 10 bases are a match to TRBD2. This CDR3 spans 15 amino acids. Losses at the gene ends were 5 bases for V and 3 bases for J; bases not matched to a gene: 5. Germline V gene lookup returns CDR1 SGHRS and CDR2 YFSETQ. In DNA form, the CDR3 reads TGCGCCAGCAGGTCCGGGACTAGCGACTACAATGAGCAGTTCTTC. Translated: CASRSGTSDYNEQFF.

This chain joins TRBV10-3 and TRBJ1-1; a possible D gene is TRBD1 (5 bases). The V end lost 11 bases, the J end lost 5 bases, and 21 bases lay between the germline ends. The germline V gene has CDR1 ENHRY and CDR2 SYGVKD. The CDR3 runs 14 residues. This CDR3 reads CALSEGAGKTEAFF. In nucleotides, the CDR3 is TGTGCCCTATCAGAGGGAGCAGGGAAGACTGAAGCTTTCTTT.

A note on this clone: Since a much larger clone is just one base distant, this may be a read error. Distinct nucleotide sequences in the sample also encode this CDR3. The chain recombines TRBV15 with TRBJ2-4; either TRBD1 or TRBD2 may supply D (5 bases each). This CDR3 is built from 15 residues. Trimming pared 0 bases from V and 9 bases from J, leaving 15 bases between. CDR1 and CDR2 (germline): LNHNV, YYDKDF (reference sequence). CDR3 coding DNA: TGTGCCACCAGCAGAGATAGTGGGGGTTCGAGCATTCAGTACTTC. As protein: CATSRDSGGSSIQYF.

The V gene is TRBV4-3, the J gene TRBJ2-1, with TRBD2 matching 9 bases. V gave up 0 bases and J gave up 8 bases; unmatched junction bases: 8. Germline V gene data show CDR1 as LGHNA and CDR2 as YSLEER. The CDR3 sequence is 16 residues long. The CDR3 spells CASSQDSREGRYEQFF. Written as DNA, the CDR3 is TGCGCCAGCAGCCAAGATTCGCGGGAGGGCCGATATGAGCAGTTCTTC.

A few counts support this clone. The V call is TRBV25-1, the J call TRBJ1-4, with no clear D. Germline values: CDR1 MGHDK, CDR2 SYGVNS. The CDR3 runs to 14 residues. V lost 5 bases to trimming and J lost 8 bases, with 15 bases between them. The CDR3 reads CASSFREELEKLFF. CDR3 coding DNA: TGTGCCAGCAGTTTTAGGGAAGAGTTGGAAAAACTGTTTTTT.

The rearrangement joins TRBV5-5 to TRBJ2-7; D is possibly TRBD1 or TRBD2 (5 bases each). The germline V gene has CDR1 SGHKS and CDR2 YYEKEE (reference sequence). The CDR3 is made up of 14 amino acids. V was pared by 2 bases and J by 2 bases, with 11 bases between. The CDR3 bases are TGTGCCAGCAGCTTCCGGGGCGTAGCCTACGAGCAGTACTTC. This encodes CASSFRGVAYEQYF.

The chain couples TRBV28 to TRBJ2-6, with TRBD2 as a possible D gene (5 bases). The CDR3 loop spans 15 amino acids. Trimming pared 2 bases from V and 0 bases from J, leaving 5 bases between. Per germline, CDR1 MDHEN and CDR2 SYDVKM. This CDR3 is CASSLGGSGANVLTF. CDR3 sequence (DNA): TGTGCCAGCAGTTTAGGAGGCTCTGGGGCCAACGTCCTGACTTTC.

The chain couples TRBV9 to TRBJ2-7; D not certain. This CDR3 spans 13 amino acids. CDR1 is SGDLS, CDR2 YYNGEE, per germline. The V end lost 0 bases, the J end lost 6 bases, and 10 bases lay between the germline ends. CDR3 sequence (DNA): TGTGCCAGCAGCGTAGATGGTAGAGCCGAGCAGTACTTC. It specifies CASSVDGRAEQYF. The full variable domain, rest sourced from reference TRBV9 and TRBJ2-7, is DSGVTQTPKHLITATGQRVTLRCSPRSGDLSVYWYQQSLDQGLQFLIQYYNGEERAKGNILERFSAQQFPDLHSELNLSSLELGDSALYFCASSVDGRAEQYFGPGTRLTVT.

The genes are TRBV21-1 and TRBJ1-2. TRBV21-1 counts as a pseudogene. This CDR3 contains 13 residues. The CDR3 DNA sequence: TGTGCCAGCAGCCTGACGGACCCCTATGGCTACACCTTC. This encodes CASSLTDPYGYTF.